This T cell receptor (beta chain) was retrieved from a study of neurological immune-mediated disorders. Regarding the study as a whole: Whereas HTLV-1-associated myelopathy showed the most TCR clonal expansion, multiple sclerosis showed the least, with levels below those of healthy controls.

With respect to this clonotype: Its antigen is as yet unknown.

Per sequencing run, 15-18 subjects together gave over 170 million TCR-beta sequences. From the 5' RACE reads, TCRdb called clonotypes with MiXCR, one entry per CDR3 protein. The table has about 60,000 distinct CDR3 sequences, roughly 4.6% seen once. Sample: PBMCs. The sequence was collected from a man in his forties or fifties with multiple sclerosis.

CDR3 DNA sequence: TGCAGCGTTCTAACACCCGGGACAGGGGTTGGCGAGCAGTACTTC. Translated, it gives CSVLTPGTGVGEQYF. J is TRBJ2-7 and V is TRBV29-1, with 10 bases matching TRBD1. In germline, CDR1 is SQVTM, CDR2 ANQGSEA. Unmatched junction bases numbered 13, after V lost 5 bases and J lost 6 bases. The CDR3 consists of 15 residues.